A single sample is the source of the 13 T cell receptor beta chains below, sequenced in a study of lymphopenia after photon versus proton radiotherapy. Using immunoSEQ multiplex PCR, the repertoire was profiled, and TCRdb retains in-frame clones only, with some absent. The sample has some 20,000 clones, approximately 85% seen once. Sequencing used peripheral blood, obtained from a patient treated with photon-based radiotherapy. These receptors were taken from a woman in her forties or fifties with pancreatic cancer.

This clone has only one observation. The chain is built from TRBV12-5 and TRBJ2-1; D remains unclear. Trimming shortened V by 4 bases and J by 9 bases, and 19 bases separated the two germline ends. Germline CDR1 and CDR2: LGHNT and FRNRAP. There are 15 residues in the CDR3. The CDR3 DNA is TGTGCTAGTGGTTCTCCCCTAGAAGGATCCCGTGAGCAGTTCTTC. It yields the protein CASGSPLEGSREQFF.

The V and J genes are TRBV7-3 and TRBJ2-3, with TRBD2 identical over 8 bases. Per germline, CDR1 SGHTA and CDR2 FQGTGA. The junction had 7 bases not matched to a gene; V was cut back by 5 bases and J by 3 bases. CDR3 size: 15 residues. The CDR3 spells CASSPGGGPTDTQYF. In DNA, the CDR3 is TGTGCCAGCAGCCCCGGGGGGGGACCGACAGATACGCAGTATTTT.

V is TRBV6-5 and J is TRBJ2-7; either TRBD1 or TRBD2 may fit D (5 bases each). The CDR3 extends over 13 amino acids. Trimming took off 7 bases at V and 4 bases at J, with 14 bases between the two ends. The germline CDR1 and CDR2 sequences are MNHEY and SVGAGI. The CDR3 reads CASTWGKGYEQYF. The CDR3 region has the DNA TGTGCCAGCACCTGGGGGAAGGGTTACGAGCAGTACTTC.

This chain connects TRBV12-5 to TRBJ1-1; D ambiguous. Trimming cost V 1 base and J 0 bases, with 3 bases left between them. Germline V gene data show CDR1 as LGHNT and CDR2 as FRNRAP. The CDR3 spans 13 residues. CDR3 sequence reads: CASGLGLNTEAFF. The CDR3 nucleotides read TGTGCTAGTGGTTTGGGACTGAACACTGAAGCTTTCTTT. The complete variable domain, with remaining parts taken from reference TRBV12-5 and TRBJ1-1, reads DARVTQTPRHKVTEMGQEVTMRCQPILGHNTVFWYRQTMMQGLELLAYFRNRAPLDDSGMPKDRFSAEMPDATLATLKIQPSEPRDSAVYFCASGLGLNTEAFFGQGTRLTVV.

The V call is TRBV7-2, the J call TRBJ1-4; D is possibly TRBD1 (5 bases). The CDR3 runs to 14 residues. The germline CDR1 and CDR2 sequences are SGHTA and FQGNSA. V shed 4 bases and J shed 8 bases, with 14 bases lying between them. The CDR3 DNA reads as TGTGCCAGCAGCTCCGGGGGTAGGCGCGAAAAACTGTTTTTT. Its protein is CASSSGGRREKLFF.

This clone appeared once. V is TRBV18 and J is TRBJ2-1; 9 bases are shared with TRBD1. The CDR3 has 16 amino acids. After removal of 4 bases from V and 2 bases from J, the junction contained 6 bases not matched to a gene. Germline-derived CDR1 and CDR2 are KGHSH and LQKENI. In DNA form, the CDR3 reads TGTGCCAGCTCACGTGGGACAGGGCAGACCTACAATGAGCAGTTCTTC. Protein: CASSRGTGQTYNEQFF.

This clone was observed a handful of times. The rearrangement uses TRBV11-2 and TRBJ2-3; D possibly corresponds to TRBD2 (5 bases). V was cut by 0 bases and J by 4 bases, with 11 bases left in between. The CDR3 runs to 15 residues. CDR1 is SGHAT, CDR2 FQNNGV, per germline. The CDR3 here is CASSLEGAGADTQYF. CDR3 bases: TGTGCCAGCAGCTTAGAGGGAGCAGGTGCAGATACGCAGTATTTT. The whole variable domain, remainder taken from reference TRBV11-2 and TRBJ2-3, is EAGVAQSPRYKIIEKRQSVAFWCNPISGHATLYWYQQILGQGPKLLIQFQNNGVVDDSQLPKDRFSAERLKGVDSTLKIQPAKLEDSAVYLCASSLEGAGADTQYFGPGTRLTVL.

V and J are TRBV29-1 and TRBJ2-7; D call uncertain. The CDR3 covers 15 residues. Germline values: CDR1 SQVTM, CDR2 ANQGSEA. The V end lost 1 base, the J end lost 0 bases, and 13 bases lay between the germline ends. Here the CDR3 reads CSVEGVRESSYEQYF. As DNA, the CDR3 is TGCAGCGTTGAAGGTGTGCGAGAAAGCTCCTACGAGCAGTACTTC.

This clone was detected a few times. This chain connects TRBV11-2 to TRBJ2-1; D not resolved. Germline V gene sequence: CDR1 SGHAT, CDR2 FQNNGV. The V end was cut by 0 bases, the J end by 7 bases, with 10 bases between. The CDR3 is made up of 14 amino acids. CDR3 nucleotide sequence: TGTGCCAGCAGCTTAGAAAATAAGGGAAATGAGCAGTTCTTC. It specifies CASSLENKGNEQFF.

J is TRBJ2-5 and V is TRBV29-1; D is unresolved. This CDR3 region has 12 residues. Germline loops: CDR1 SQVTM, CDR2 ANQGSEA. Between the trimmed V and J ends, which lost 0 bases and 5 bases, there was a span of 7 bases. CDR3 loop: CSVEELAETQYF. DNA for the CDR3: TGCAGCGTTGAAGAATTGGCTGAGACCCAGTACTTC.

This clone was recorded once. The chain couples TRBV5-1 to TRBJ1-1, with 9 bases fitting TRBD1. Germline V CDR1 and CDR2: SGHRS, YFSETQ. Germline trimming cut 2 bases from V and 7 bases from J; bases unmatched to any gene: 15. The length of the CDR3 is 17 residues. CDR3 amino acids: CASSFGTPGQGLGEAFF. The CDR3, as DNA: TGCGCCAGCAGCTTCGGTACCCCGGGACAGGGTTTGGGTGAAGCTTTCTTT. The variable domain in full, completed from reference TRBV5-1 and TRBJ1-1, reads KAGVTQTPRYLIKTRGQQVTLSCSPISGHRSVSWYQQTPGQGLQFLFEYFSETQRNKGNFPGRFSGRQFSNSRSEMNVSTLELGDSALYLCASSFGTPGQGLGEAFFGQGTRLTVV.

The chain employs TRBV2 and TRBJ2-2; unclear D gene. This CDR3 has 15 residues. Trimming removed 8 bases from V and 5 bases from J, with 18 bases in between. CDR1 is SNHLY and CDR2 is FYNNEI in the germline V gene. CDR3 amino acids: CASQEALERTGELFF. The DNA for the CDR3 is TGTGCCAGCCAAGAGGCCCTAGAGAGGACCGGGGAGCTGTTTTTT.

A few counts support this clone. The chain couples TRBV7-9 to TRBJ1-4; D unclear. The CDR3 is 15 residues long. The ends were cut back, 0 bases at V and 5 bases at J, with 10 bases in the middle. The germline gives CDR1 SEHNR, CDR2 FQNEAQ (reference sequence). DNA for the CDR3: TGTGCCAGCAGCTTAGCGCGGAGTACAAATGAAAAACTGTTTTTT. It specifies CASSLARSTNEKLFF. The complete variable domain, with remaining parts taken from reference TRBV7-9 and TRBJ1-4, reads DTGVSQNPRHKITKRGQNVTFRCDPISEHNRLYWYRQTLGQGPEFLTYFQNEAQLEKSRLLSDRFSAERPKGSFSTLEIQRTEQGDSAMYLCASSLARSTNEKLFFGSGTQLSVL.